This TCR beta chain was captured by sequencing in a study of CD8+ T cells in alopecia areata. Turning to the study itself: Patients in the treated group were given tofacitinib by mouth, 5 to 10 mg twice a day. Points from the study as a whole: For lesional scalp, especially alopecia totalis/universalis, clonality was higher than in normal scalp.

Treatment of the sample: oral pan-JAK inhibitor, 5-10 mg twice daily. The table lists this clone with a count of one. Its antigen is still unknown. The V gene lost 2 bases and the J gene lost 5 bases, with 12 bases spanning the gap. Per germline, CDR1 SGHTA and CDR2 FQGTGA. The CDR3 is made up of 14 amino acids. The sequencing template was cDNA reverse transcribed from extracted RNA. Measured with immunoSEQ multiplex PCR; TCRdb has only the in-frame clones, and not every one. The table records 190,000 or so clones, around 58% of them present only once. The TCR sequence derives from a human donor with alopecia areata. Sequenced here: CD8+ T cells sorted from blood, sampled at week 24, from a patient treated with tofacitinib. The genes are TRBV7-3 and TRBJ1-2, with D hard to call. Here the CDR3 DNA reads TGTGCCAGCAGCTTACGACAAATACCTTATGGCTACACCTTC. Protein product: CASSLRQIPYGYTF.